This T cell receptor beta chain was profiled in a study of regulatory T cells in long-lasting Graves disease. About the study: Those Graves' patients who were newly diagnosed had been on antithyroid drugs under 3 months. Points from the study as a whole: Persistent disease favored TRBV28, TRBJ1-2 and TRBJ2-5. Persistent patients shared more public clonotypes (under 3,000) than newly diagnosed patients (around 910).

This clonotype was detected once. Its cognate antigen is unknown. Germline loops: CDR1 SGHAT, CDR2 FQNNGV. V was cut by 0 bases and J by 4 bases, with 13 bases left in between. The CDR3 contains 15 residues. iRepertoire HTBI primers and Arm-PCR of CDR3 regions built TCR beta libraries. TCRdb processed the multiplex PCR reads anew with MiXCR; each CDR3 protein has one entry. The sample shows some 230,000 distinct CDR3 sequences, roughly 18% of them seen only once. Time point defined: newly diagnosed GD, antithyroid drugs for less than 3 months. Researchers made the TCR library from RNA that was extracted from PBMCs.

The starting material was peripheral blood mononuclear cells (PBMCs), obtained at new diagnosis, from a patient treated with antithyroid drugs. This receptor was taken from a female donor with Graves disease. V gene TRBV11-2 combines with J gene TRBJ2-7; D remains unclear. In nucleotides, the CDR3 is TGTGCCAGCAGCTTAGAGGGTAGTGGATCGTACGAGCAGTACTTC. This gives the protein CASSLEGSGSYEQYF. The full variable domain, completed using reference TRBV11-2 and TRBJ2-7, is EAGVAQSPRYKIIEKRQSVAFWCNPISGHATLYWYQQILGQGPKLLIQFQNNGVVDDSQLPKDRFSAERLKGVDSTLKIQPAKLEDSAVYLCASSLEGSGSYEQYFGPGTRLTVT.